This T cell receptor beta chain was captured in a study of T-cell reconstitution after alpha-beta-depleted transplantation in children. This clonotype was counted only a few times. Its antigen is still unknown. The CDR3 has 14 amino acids. Trimming removed 4 bases from V and 7 bases from J, with 18 bases in between. CDR1 and CDR2 (germline): SGHKS, YYEKEE (reference sequence). General observations from the study: Fresh T-cell production supplied most of the T-cell counts and diversity seen one year after transplant. Where alpha-beta T cells came from about two months after transplant was reportedly several hundred expanded graft clones.

TCRbeta library construction was performed incorporating unique molecular identifiers. TCRdb ran MiXCR on the PCR reads and lists one entry per CDR3 protein. There are hundreds of thousands of distinct CDR3 sequences in the sample; 13% occur only once, and 0.75% to 0.85% lies in the top ten. Specimen: PBMCs, collected before TCRalphabeta/CD19-depleted stem cell transplant. The chain carries TRBV5-5 and TRBJ2-7; a possible D gene is TRBD1 (5 bases). The sequence came from a girl aged 2 to 9 with congenital amegakaryocytic thrombocytopenia, due to receive a stem cell transplant. The DNA of the CDR3 is TGTGCCAGCAGCGAGACAGCCGCGCTATGGGAGCAGTACTTC. Its translation: CASSETAALWEQYF.